This record looks at one T cell receptor beta chain sequence and its context. V was clipped by 0 bases and J by 8 bases; unmatched bases: 7. The length of the CDR3 is 15 residues. In germline, CDR1 is SGHRS, CDR2 YFSETQ. Some clones are missing from TCRdb's copy, which holds only in-frame ones; the method was immunoSEQ multiplex PCR. The repertoire holds more than 110,000 clones, approximately 78% seen once, with roughly 4% in the top ten. These data belong to a study of blood T cell repertoires in COVID-19. The source of this sequence is a woman older than 75 with acute or convalescent COVID-19. The chain combines TRBV5-1 with TRBJ2-1, with TRBD1 matching over 8 bases. The specimen sequenced was peripheral blood. The CDR3 spells CASSLEGQGVDEQFF. The CDR3 bases are TGCGCCAGCAGCTTGGAAGGACAGGGTGTGGATGAGCAGTTCTTC.